This passage covers 10 T cell receptor beta chains from one sample sequenced in a study of cytomegalovirus exposure and HLA in healthy donors (dated by TCRdb to the late 2010s). Library creation used the immunoSEQ multiplex PCR assay. TCRdb re-hosts the immuneACCESS table, in-frame sequences only. Its copies lack some clones; in the studies checked, an unresolved V gene accounts for under half of them, and the cause for the rest is not known. This sample comprises 140,000 or so clones, about 87% of them detected only once. The top ten hold about 6.6% of the sample. The sequenced sample was PBMCs. The receptors derive from a young woman in good health and CMV-seropositive.

The chain combines TRBV6-1 with TRBJ2-7; D might be TRBD1 (6 bases). CDR3 size: 11 residues. Trimming removed 3 bases from V and 9 bases from J, with 9 bases in between. The germline gives CDR1 MNHNS, CDR2 SASEGT. The chain's CDR3 is CASSEKGGQYF. The CDR3 nucleotides read TGTGCCAGCAGTGAGAAAGGGGGGCAGTACTTC.

V usage is TRBV2 and J usage is TRBJ2-7, with D unresolved. CDR3 length: 14 amino acids. Looked up from germline, CDR1 is SNHLY and CDR2 is FYNNEI. Trimming removed 2 bases at V and 7 bases at J, with 15 bases between. CDR3 sequence: CASSELRLGGEQYF. DNA of the CDR3: TGTGCCAGCAGTGAATTGCGGTTGGGTGGAGAGCAGTACTTC.

The rearrangement joins TRBV4-1 to TRBJ2-5; 9 bases line up with TRBD1. The CDR3 runs 15 residues. Looked up from germline, CDR1 is MGHRA and CDR2 is YSYEKL. Trimming removed 0 bases from V and 4 bases from J; junction bases left unmatched: 3. CDR3 sequence reads: CASSQDGTGRETQYF. The CDR3 DNA is TGCGCCAGCAGCCAAGATGGGACAGGGAGAGAGACCCAGTACTTC.

This chain joins TRBV10-3 and TRBJ2-7; D is perhaps TRBD2 (5 bases). CDR1 and CDR2 (germline): ENHRY, SYGVKD. V was clipped by 3 bases and J by 6 bases, with 15 bases between them. The CDR3 has 14 amino acids. The chain's CDR3 is CAISDVGKLGEQYF. CDR3 in DNA: TGTGCCATCAGTGATGTCGGGAAGTTGGGCGAGCAGTACTTC.

The chain uses TRBV27 and TRBJ2-7, with a weak D call TRBD2 (6 bases). The CDR3 sequence is 14 residues long. The V gene's germline CDR1 is MNHEY and CDR2 SMNVEV (reference sequence). The V gene lost 10 bases and the J gene lost 0 bases, with 16 bases spanning the gap. This chain's CDR3 is CATRELATSYEQYF. In nucleotides, the CDR3 is TGTGCCACCCGGGAACTAGCCACCTCCTACGAGCAGTACTTC.

The chain uses TRBV6-6 and TRBJ1-1; D is perhaps TRBD1 (6 bases). This CDR3 comprises 14 residues. The V and J ends lost 0 bases and 6 bases respectively, with 11 bases between them. Germline-derived CDR1 and CDR2 are MNHNY and SVGAGI (reference sequence). Here the CDR3 reads CASSYSQGSPEAFF. CDR3 sequence (DNA): TGTGCCAGCAGTTACTCTCAGGGGAGTCCTGAAGCTTTCTTT.

The CDR3 is CASSLGTGALEAFF. The DNA of the CDR3 is TGCGCCAGCAGCTTGGGGACAGGGGCCCTCGAAGCTTTCTTT. The chain recombines TRBV5-1 with TRBJ1-1, with 9 nucleotides matching TRBD1. J was trimmed by 8 bases and V by 0 bases; bases with no gene match: 5. The CDR3 sequence is 14 residues long. Per the germline V gene, CDR1 is SGHRS and CDR2 is YFSETQ.

The chain employs TRBV28 and TRBJ2-1, with 7 nucleotides matching TRBD2. With V trimmed by 6 bases and J by 3 bases, 8 bases remained unmatched. There are 15 residues in the CDR3. Per the germline V gene, CDR1 is MDHEN and CDR2 is SYDVKM. CDR3 sequence (DNA): TGTGCCAGCAGCTTTACGGGGGGTCGCTACAATGAGCAGTTCTTC. Translation: CASSFTGGRYNEQFF.

This sequence joins TRBV5-6 and TRBJ2-3, with no clear D. Looked up from germline, CDR1 is SGHDT and CDR2 is YYEEEE. The CDR3 totals 12 residues. V lost 0 bases and J 5 bases, leaving 4 bases between the germline ends. The CDR3 nucleotides are TGTGCCAGCAGCTTGGGAGGAGATACGCAGTATTTT. It specifies CASSLGGDTQYF.

The chain is built from TRBV2 and TRBJ2-1; the D gene is possibly TRBD2 (5 bases). CDR3 size: 12 residues. Germline CDR1 is SNHLY and CDR2 is FYNNEI. Between the trimmed V and J ends, which lost 6 bases and 10 bases, there was a span of 13 bases. CDR3 sequence reads: CASSTTGVEQFF. As DNA, the CDR3 is TGTGCCAGCAGCACTACCGGGGTCGAGCAGTTCTTC.